This TCR beta chain is from a study of T cell repertoires in cytomegalovirus infection. About the study: Alongside well-studied HLA-B-restricted CMV epitopes, recently identified HLA-C-restricted CMV epitopes were also used. It can be stated that public TCR beta signatures indicated CMV infection as well as a matching HLA type. Whole-study results and caveats: Clonotype analysis showed dominance of the ex vivo response by HLA-C-restricted CMV-specific TCR beta clonotypes.

With 6 bases clipped from V and 2 bases from J, the junction kept 0 bases outside the gene matches. Germline CDR1 is LNHDA and CDR2 is SQIVND (reference sequence). The CDR3 contains 13 residues. TCRdb independently ran MiXCR on the reads; one entry per CDR3 protein. The sample shows under 130,000 distinct CDR3 sequences, roughly 39% of them seen only once. About this clonotype: No antigen is known for it.

This rearrangement joins TRBV19 to TRBJ2-1, with 8 bases matching TRBD2. This receptor was taken from a human donor in good health (CMV status not recorded). Some clones in this sample may be carry-over from other donors' samples. The material sequenced was CD8+ T cells from cultured PBMCs, taken from culture after CMV antigen stimulation. CDR3 residues: CASRGLAYNEQFF. DNA for the CDR3: TGTGCCAGTAGGGGACTAGCCTACAATGAGCAGTTCTTC.